This T cell receptor (beta chain) was sequenced for a study of cytomegalovirus exposure and HLA in healthy donors. General study findings and limits: Segments of the TCR beta V type were, in most cases, productive about 87% or about 30% of the time in an earlier analysis. In vitro work confirmed that a few CMV-associated chains recognize CMV antigens. It was likely that a cluster of highly shared sequence variants was a sequencing artifact. A later analysis found TCR association rates differed by HLA locus, highest for DRB1 and lowest for HLA-C.

This CDR3 spans 16 amino acids. J gave up 10 bases and V 3 bases, and 14 bases lay outside the gene matches. Germline CDR1 reads SGHRS; CDR2 reads YFSETQ. The PCR ran on 60 Vbeta and 13 Jbeta primers. Clones were read by immunoSEQ multiplex PCR, and TCRdb kept only the in-frame ones, dropping some. The sample shows under 130,000 clones, 60% to 80% of them seen only once. This clone came up once. Antigen unknown. The J gene is TRBJ2-1, the V gene TRBV5-1, with 9 bases matching TRBD2. The TCR comes from a man aged 50 to 59 in good health and CMV-seropositive. Source material: PBMCs. The CDR3 loop is CASSYGIAGEGREQFF. The DNA for the CDR3 is TGCGCCAGCAGCTACGGCATAGCGGGAGAGGGTAGGGAGCAGTTCTTC.